The source of this T cell receptor beta chain is a study of blood T cell repertoires in COVID-19 (dated by TCRdb to between 2020 and 2021). Regarding the study in general: Collaborator samples came from the United States, Italy and Spain and covered acute and convalescent phases of COVID-19. The material from the prospective study consisted of cDNA or gDNA derived from T cells, B-cell-depleted T cells, or PBMCs. The dataset comprised deeply sampled blood TCRbeta repertoires from subjects exposed to, actively infected with, or recovered from COVID-19. A freely available public database, intended as a resource for researchers studying the immune response to SARS-CoV-2, is where the repertoires were released. The samples were drawn from the first 160 participants of the ongoing ImmuneRACE study and from roughly 1,300 subjects provided by 6 global collaborators. Nearly every sample came with metadata listing a de-identified subject ID, COVID-19 status, age in years and sex. Where HLA class I and class II types were available, the types were taken from metadata supplied by the sample provider, not from assay-based typing. What the work shows at the level of the full study, not this receptor alone: The quantity of clinical and demographic metadata differed by source and by participant and was supplied without curation.

In Seattle, one collaborating source enrolled patients while the infection was active and tracked those patients longitudinally over the course of disease. Each collaborating institution followed its own protocols to collect whole blood in K2EDTA tubes. For TCRbeta analysis, collaborator samples were shipped as frozen whole blood, as isolated PBMCs, or as DNA extracted from either sample type. Of note for this clone: Its antigen is unknown. Base qualities were left out, and no much larger clone turns up one base away. The same CDR3 is also encoded by other DNA sequences in this sample.

TCRbeta CDR3 regions were amplified from genomic DNA by means of the immunoSEQ Assay, a bias-controlled multiplex PCR. In the authors' own workflow: The number of nucleated cells in each sample was estimated by amplification of reference gene primers within the assay. Sequence reads were collapsed and filtered to measure the absolute abundance of every unique TCRbeta CDR3 rearrangement. For each sample, productive Simpson clonality was calculated as the square root of Simpson's diversity index over productive rearrangements. The clones in this table, taken by TCRdb from immuneACCESS, are in-frame only. Not every clone is retained; where verified, under half of the shortfall comes from an unresolved V gene, and the cause of the rest is unknown. V and J calls and clone size follow that table, whereas D and trimming were derived from the DNA. Across this sample there are about 150,000 clones, with approximately 86% seen only once. The ten largest account for 0.63% of the sample.

At the junction V is shortened by 2 bases and J by 1 base, with 5 bases in between. CDR1 MNHEY and CDR2 SVGAGI are derived from the germline V gene. The CDR3 sequence holds 13 residues, the cysteine and phenylalanine included. Solely the CDR3 DNA is kept, with 39 bases framed from the first base. The source is a man aged 55-75 years with COVID-19, enrolled during active disease. The chain uses TRBV6-5 and TRBJ1-1, with the D gene uncertain. The sequenced sample was peripheral blood. The CDR3 in this case is CASSYLRNTEAFF. The nucleotide sequence reads as follows: TGTGCCAGCAGTTACCTGAGGAACACTGAAGCTTTCTTT.